These T cell receptor beta chains were read from a single sample in a study of T cell responses to AZD1222 COVID-19 vaccine. The table came from immunoSEQ multiplex PCR; TCRdb's copy has only in-frame clones and leaves some out. The sample yields about 120,000 clones, about 90% seen once. Specimen: peripheral blood, collected on day 0 of AZD1222 vaccination. Every receptor here comes from an adult in good health. CDR3s include the opening cysteine and the closing phenylalanine or tryptophan. Each record gives: V gene, D gene, J gene, clone size, CDR3 DNA, CDR3 protein. The D gene is left open where the match is weak. A clone size is listed for some rows: how often the clone was seen (once, few, many), or a class if it is expanded.

TRBV28	-	TRBJ1-5	-	TGTGCCAGCAGCCTCGGGTATTCGGGAGCGACTGGCAATCAGCCCCAGCATTTT	CASSLGYSGATGNQPQHF
TRBV13	TRBD1	TRBJ2-2	once	TGTGCCAGCAGCTTAGTGAGGGGGCTCACCGGGGAGCTGTTTTTT	CASSLVRGLTGELFF
TRBV30	-	TRBJ1-6	-	TGTGCCTGGAGTTCACCGCGGCCCCTCCACTTT	CAWSSPRPLHF
TRBV7-9	TRBD2	TRBJ2-7	-	TGTGCCAGCTCAACCCGGCCCGTACTAGCGGGCGGAGCCTACGAGCAGTACTTC	CASSTRPVLAGGAYEQYF
TRBV16	TRBD1	TRBJ1-2	-	TGTGCCAGCAGCCAATTAGGGGGCCCGGTGGGCTACACCTTC	CASSQLGGPVGYTF
TRBV14	TRBD1	TRBJ1-1	-	TGTGCCAGCAGCCAACCGGGACAGGGACTTTTGAACACTGAAGCTTTCTTT	CASSQPGQGLLNTEAFF
TRBV3-1/TRBV3-2	TRBD2	TRBJ2-1	-	TGTGCCAGCAGCCAGGGACTAGCCTACAATGAGCAGTTCTTC	CASSQGLAYNEQFF
TRBV30	-	TRBJ1-4	-	TGTGCCTGGAGCCTTGGAGGGGCGAGCTCTACTAATGAAAAACTGTTTTTT	CAWSLGGASSTNEKLFF
TRBV9	-	TRBJ1-3	-	TGTGCCAGCAGCGTAACCTTGTCGGCCCCCACGGGACGGGAAAACACCATATATTTT	CASSVTLSAPTGRENTIYF
TRBV3-1/TRBV3-2	-	TRBJ2-3	once	TGTGCCAGCAGCCAATTCTCGAGGGGGGTGACAGATACGCAGTATTTT	CASSQFSRGVTDTQYF
TRBV28	TRBD1	TRBJ1-2	-	TGTGCCAGCAGTTTTCCCGAATCCGGGACAGGGTTAGACTATGGCTACACCTTC	CASSFPESGTGLDYGYTF
TRBV2	-	TRBJ2-7	-	TGTGCCAGCAGTGTGAACTACGAGCAGTACTTC	CASSVNYEQYF
TRBV6-5	-	TRBJ2-3	-	TGTGCCAGCAGTTTGGGTTCGGATACGCAGTATTTT	CASSLGSDTQYF
TRBV3-1/TRBV3-2	-	TRBJ2-5	-	TGTGCCAGCAGCCAATTCGGCTCAGCGGGAGAGACCCAGTACTTC	CASSQFGSAGETQYF
TRBV4-3	TRBD1	TRBJ2-6	-	TGCGCCAGCAGCCAATCCCCCCGGACAGGGGCTGGGGCCAACGTCCTGACTTTC	CASSQSPRTGAGANVLTF
TRBV28	TRBD2	TRBJ2-7	-	TGTGCCAGCGCGGGGGAAAAGCAGTACTTC	CASAGEKQYF
TRBV28	-	TRBJ1-1	-	TGTGCCAGCAGTTTCCGGCGTAACACTGAAGCTTTCTTT	CASSFRRNTEAFF
TRBV5-1	-	TRBJ2-5	-	TGCGCCAGCAGCTCACCGGGGCTAAACCAAGAGACCCAGTACTTC	CASSSPGLNQETQYF
TRBV3-1/TRBV3-2	TRBD1	TRBJ1-1	-	TGTGCCAGCAGCCCGGCAGGACAGGGGGCCATGAACACTGAAGCTTTCTTT	CASSPAGQGAMNTEAFF
TRBV25-1	-	TRBJ1-1	-	TGTGCCAGCAGTGGACGAGTCAACACTGAAGCTTTCTTT	CASSGRVNTEAFF
TRBV14	-	TRBJ1-1	-	TGTGCCAGCAGCCAGTTGGGGAACACTGAAGCTTTCTTT	CASSQLGNTEAFF
TRBV12-3/TRBV12-4	-	TRBJ1-1	-	TGTGCCAGCAGGCGGGGGGATCCCACTGAAGCTTTCTTT	CASRRGDPTEAFF
TRBV6-4	TRBD2	TRBJ2-5	-	TGTGCCAGCAGATACCCGGGGACGGGAGGGGAGACCCAGTACTTC	CASRYPGTGGETQYF
TRBV19	-	TRBJ1-5	-	TGTGCCAGCAACTACGCCGGTGGGAGCAATCAGCCCCAGCATTTT	CASNYAGGSNQPQHF
TRBV12-3/TRBV12-4	-	TRBJ2-7	-	TGTGCCAGCAAACCAGGGGAGGTTTACGAGCAGTACTTC	CASKPGEVYEQYF
TRBV27	-	TRBJ1-2	-	TGTGCCAGCAGTTTTAACCCCCCTAGTATTTCAATTAATGGCTACACCTTC	CASSFNPPSISINGYTF
TRBV28	TRBD2	TRBJ2-3	-	TGTGCCAGCAGTAACTTAGCGGGAAGCACAGATACGCAGTATTTT	CASSNLAGSTDTQYF
TRBV12-3/TRBV12-4	-	TRBJ2-7	-	TGTGCCAGCAGTTTAGGGAGGGACTACGAGCAGTACTTC	CASSLGRDYEQYF
TRBV14	TRBD2	TRBJ2-5	-	TGTGCCAGCAGCCAAGTGCTGCGGGAGGCACGCAGTGGAGAGGAGACCCAGTACTTC	CASSQVLREARSGEETQYF
TRBV4-3	TRBD2	TRBJ2-1	-	TGCGCCAGCAGCCAAGGGGGTAGCGGGACCTACAATGAGCAGTTCTTC	CASSQGGSGTYNEQFF
TRBV9	-	TRBJ1-1	-	TGTGCCAGCAGCGTAGCTGAGGGGAGGACTGAAGCTTTCTTT	CASSVAEGRTEAFF
TRBV27	TRBD1	TRBJ2-7	-	TGTGCCAGCAGTTCAGACCCCGGGACAGGGAAGGTAGTGACCTACGAGCAGTACTTC	CASSSDPGTGKVVTYEQYF
TRBV19	-	TRBJ1-2	once	TGTGCCAGTTTCCCGGGAGTATACGCCTATGGCTACACCTTC	CASFPGVYAYGYTF
TRBV7-2	TRBD1	TRBJ1-2	-	TGTGCCAGCAGCGAAACAGGGGATTATGGCTACACCTTC	CASSETGDYGYTF
TRBV7-8	TRBD1	TRBJ1-6	medium-sized	TGTGCCAGCAGCACAGGGGTCAATTCACCCCTCCACTTT	CASSTGVNSPLHF
TRBV5-5	-	TRBJ1-1	-	TGTGCCAGCAGCTTGTGGCAGCTTAACACTGAAGCTTTCTTT	CASSLWQLNTEAFF
TRBV18	TRBD1	TRBJ1-5	few	TGTGCCAGCTCACGTGACAGGGTTGGTTACAATCAGCCCCAGCATTTT	CASSRDRVGYNQPQHF
TRBV4-1	-	TRBJ2-7	-	TGCGCCAGCAGCCAATCGACTCCTAAAGGCTACGAGCAGTACTTC	CASSQSTPKGYEQYF
TRBV6-5	TRBD1	TRBJ2-3	-	TGTGCCAGCTCGGGACAGGGAACAGATACGCAGTATTTT	CASSGQGTDTQYF
TRBV5-5	-	TRBJ2-3	-	TGTGCCAGCAGCTTGGTTTGGGGGAACACAGATACGCAGTATTTT	CASSLVWGNTDTQYF
TRBV5-6	TRBD1	TRBJ2-1	-	TGTGCCAGCAGCTCTACAGGGGGCGGTGAGCAGTTCTTC	CASSSTGGGEQFF
TRBV19	TRBD1	TRBJ2-4	-	TGTGCCAGTAGTATGGACAGGGGAGGAGAAAACATTCAGTACTTC	CASSMDRGGENIQYF
TRBV19	TRBD1	TRBJ1-5	-	TGTGCCACCCGGGACAGCCAGGGGGGGCAGCCCCAGCATTTT	CATRDSQGGQPQHF
TRBV7-2	TRBD2	TRBJ2-1	-	TGTGCCAGCAGCTTAGCGTCTAGCGGGAGTCAGGAGCAGTTCTTC	CASSLASSGSQEQFF
TRBV9	-	TRBJ1-1	-	TGTGCCAGCAGCCCTCTATTGGGGGGAGCTGAAGCTTTCTTT	CASSPLLGGAEAFF
TRBV4-3	TRBD1	TRBJ1-2	-	TGCGCCAGCAGCTACCGACAGGGGGCGGTCTATGGCTACACCTTC	CASSYRQGAVYGYTF
TRBV30	-	TRBJ1-4	once	TGTGCCTCCGGACAGAGCAATGAAAAACTGTTTTTT	CASGQSNEKLFF
TRBV2	TRBD1	TRBJ1-3	once	TGTGCCAGCAGTGAAGGAACAGGGGTGTCTGGAAACACCATATATTTT	CASSEGTGVSGNTIYF
TRBV10-2	TRBD2	TRBJ2-2	-	TGCGCCAGTAGACTAGCGACGAACACCGGGGAGCTGTTTTTT	CASRLATNTGELFF
TRBV2	-	TRBJ2-1	-	TGTGCCAGCAGTGATAGACAGACGCTGGCCGATGAGCAGTTCTTC	CASSDRQTLADEQFF
TRBV12-3/TRBV12-4	TRBD1	TRBJ1-1	-	TGTGCCAGCAGCGAGGACAGGGTGTCTGCTTTCTTT	CASSEDRVSAFF
TRBV27	-	TRBJ1-1	-	TGTGCCAGCTCATCGACAGCTAAATGGGCTGAAGCTTTCTTT	CASSSTAKWAEAFF
TRBV27	-	TRBJ1-5	-	TGTGCCAGCAGTGGTGGGGGGAGCAATCAGCCCCAGCATTTT	CASSGGGSNQPQHF